This is a list of T cell receptor beta chains from one sample in a study of molecular identifiers for immune sequencing clone quantification. Via MiXCR, TCRdb re-called the PCR reads, giving one row per CDR3 protein. The sample lists 350,000 or so distinct CDR3 sequences; around a fifth were seen once. Source material: naive CD8+ T cells from blood, with Jurkat cell RNA spiked in. These receptors were collected from a human donor in good health. Some libraries in this study had Jurkat cell RNA spiked in. Each CDR3 is given with its conserved first and last residue. D genes are given only for firm matches. Clone size appears in some rows only: once, few, many, or a class for an expanded clone.

clone size: many
J gene: TRBJ2-5
V gene: TRBV14
D gene: .
CDR3 DNA: TGTGCCAGCAGCCAAGAGACTAGTTCCGAGACCCAGTACTTC
CDR3 protein: CASSQETSSETQYF

clone size: .
J gene: TRBJ2-7
V gene: TRBV27
D gene: .
CDR3 DNA: TGTGCCAGCAGTTTATCGGATGGAGGAGGGGTCGAGCAGTACTTC
CDR3 protein: CASSLSDGGGVEQYF

clone size: many
J gene: TRBJ2-7
V gene: TRBV5-1
D gene: .
CDR3 DNA: TGCGCCAGCAGCTTGGCCACGGGACACGAGCAGTACTTC
CDR3 protein: CASSLATGHEQYF

clone size: .
J gene: TRBJ2-7
V gene: TRBV20-1
D gene: .
CDR3 DNA: TGCAGTGCTAGAGATCGTGACTTCACCTACGAGCAGTACTTC
CDR3 protein: CSARDRDFTYEQYF

clone size: many
J gene: TRBJ1-5
V gene: TRBV6-2/TRBV6-3
D gene: .
CDR3 DNA: TGTGCCAGCAGTTACGGGCAGGGCGGGCCCCAGCATTTT
CDR3 protein: CASSYGQGGPQHF

clone size: .
J gene: TRBJ2-2
V gene: TRBV20-1
D gene: TRBD2
CDR3 DNA: TGCAGTGCTAGACAGGGATACCCGGGACTAGCGGAAATGAACACCGGGGAGCTGTTTTTT
CDR3 protein: CSARQGYPGLAEMNTGELFF

clone size: many
J gene: TRBJ1-2
V gene: TRBV4-3
D gene: TRBD1
CDR3 DNA: TGCGCCAGCAGCCAAGATTCGCAGGGGGCTTATGGCTACACCTTC
CDR3 protein: CASSQDSQGAYGYTF

clone size: many
J gene: TRBJ2-3
V gene: TRBV7-2
D gene: .
CDR3 DNA: TGTGCCAGCAGCAAAGGACATGGTGCAGATACGCAGTATTTT
CDR3 protein: CASSKGHGADTQYF

clone size: many
J gene: TRBJ2-5
V gene: TRBV20-1
D gene: .
CDR3 DNA: TGCAGTGCTAGAGACTGGAACCAAGAGACCCAGTACTTC
CDR3 protein: CSARDWNQETQYF

clone size: many
J gene: TRBJ2-1
V gene: TRBV29-1
D gene: TRBD2
CDR3 DNA: TGCAGCGTTGAAGGGGAGGCTAGCGGGGGTCTCTCCTACAATGAGCAGTTCTTC
CDR3 protein: CSVEGEASGGLSYNEQFF

clone size: many
J gene: TRBJ2-1
V gene: TRBV29-1
D gene: TRBD1
CDR3 DNA: TGCAGCGTTGTCGACAGGGGCCCGCAGTTCTTC
CDR3 protein: CSVVDRGPQFF

clone size: .
J gene: TRBJ2-7
V gene: TRBV19
D gene: .
CDR3 DNA: TGTGCCAGTAGTGCGGGACAGACCTACGAGCAGCACTTC
CDR3 protein: CASSAGQTYEQHF

clone size: .
J gene: TRBJ1-1
V gene: TRBV20-1
D gene: .
CDR3 DNA: TGCAGTGCTAGAGGTGGGGCAGCTTTCTTT
CDR3 protein: CSARGGAAFF

clone size: many
J gene: TRBJ1-4
V gene: TRBV4-2
D gene: .
CDR3 DNA: TGTGCCAGCAGCCAAGAGTTCGAGGGAAGGGAAAAACTGTTTTTT
CDR3 protein: CASSQEFEGREKLFF

clone size: .
J gene: TRBJ2-7
V gene: TRBV6-5
D gene: TRBD2
CDR3 DNA: TGTGCCAGCAGTGACACCGGGGGGAGCTTCTACGAGCAGTACTTC
CDR3 protein: CASSDTGGSFYEQYF

clone size: many
J gene: TRBJ2-7
V gene: TRBV24-1
D gene: .
CDR3 DNA: TGTGCCACCAGTGACAAGGTCACCTACGAGCAGTACTTC
CDR3 protein: CATSDKVTYEQYF

clone size: .
J gene: TRBJ1-2
V gene: TRBV3-1
D gene: TRBD1
CDR3 DNA: TGTGCCAGCAGCCCCGGGACAGGGGTTGGTGGTCACCCTAACTATGGCTACACCTTC
CDR3 protein: CASSPGTGVGGHPNYGYTF

clone size: few
J gene: TRBJ1-3
V gene: TRBV3-1
D gene: .
CDR3 DNA: TGTGCCAGCAGCACGGCGGGCGGAAACACCATATATTTT
CDR3 protein: CASSTAGGNTIYF

clone size: many
J gene: TRBJ2-1
V gene: TRBV7-2
D gene: .
CDR3 DNA: TGTGCCAGCAGCTTCGAGGGGGGGCTTGAGCAGTTCTTC
CDR3 protein: CASSFEGGLEQFF

clone size: .
J gene: TRBJ2-7
V gene: TRBV20-1
D gene: .
CDR3 DNA: TGCAGTGCTAGAAATTGGGAGACGTCGTCCTACGAGCAGTACTTC
CDR3 protein: CSARNWETSSYEQYF

clone size: .
J gene: TRBJ2-5
V gene: TRBV15
D gene: .
CDR3 DNA: TGTGCCGCCACCGGGACTCCCCAGGAGACCCAGTACTTC
CDR3 protein: CAATGTPQETQYF

clone size: few
J gene: TRBJ2-3
V gene: TRBV30
D gene: TRBD2
CDR3 DNA: TGTGCCTGGGAGCCATCGGGGGGGCGCGGAGATACGCAGTATTTT
CDR3 protein: CAWEPSGGRGDTQYF

clone size: many
J gene: TRBJ1-1
V gene: TRBV7-3
D gene: .
CDR3 DNA: TGTGCCAGCAGCTTAACGGGTTCAGATGAAGCTTTCTTT
CDR3 protein: CASSLTGSDEAFF

clone size: many
J gene: TRBJ2-2
V gene: TRBV13
D gene: .
CDR3 DNA: TGTGCCAGCAGCTTAAAGGGCGGGGCCGGGGAGCTGTTTTTT
CDR3 protein: CASSLKGGAGELFF

clone size: many
J gene: TRBJ2-3
V gene: TRBV29-1
D gene: .
CDR3 DNA: TGCAGCATCCCACGCCCCCCAGATACGCAGTATTTT
CDR3 protein: CSIPRPPDTQYF

clone size: .
J gene: TRBJ1-3
V gene: TRBV19
D gene: .
CDR3 DNA: TGTGCCAGTAGTCTGGGCCCTGCTGGAAACACCATATATTTT
CDR3 protein: CASSLGPAGNTIYF

clone size: many
J gene: TRBJ1-3
V gene: TRBV5-1
D gene: .
CDR3 DNA: TGCGCCAGCAGCTTGGATCCGAAGGGGCCGCTGGCAGGAAACACCATATATTTT
CDR3 protein: CASSLDPKGPLAGNTIYF

clone size: .
J gene: TRBJ1-2
V gene: TRBV4-3
D gene: .
CDR3 DNA: TGCGCCAGCAGCCAAGAGAAACGGCCCAGTGGCTATGGCTACACCTTC
CDR3 protein: CASSQEKRPSGYGYTF

clone size: many
J gene: TRBJ2-2
V gene: TRBV29-1
D gene: TRBD1
CDR3 DNA: TGCAGCGTTGAAGATCCGGGACAGGGGAATTCCGGGGAGCTGTTTTTT
CDR3 protein: CSVEDPGQGNSGELFF

clone size: many
J gene: TRBJ2-7
V gene: TRBV7-2
D gene: TRBD2
CDR3 DNA: TGTGCCAGCAGCTCCGTAGCGGGAGGGCCCTACGAGCAGTACTTC
CDR3 protein: CASSSVAGGPYEQYF

clone size: many
J gene: TRBJ1-3
V gene: TRBV5-6
D gene: .
CDR3 DNA: TGTGCCAGCAGCTTGCAGAGAAGAAACACCATATATTTT
CDR3 protein: CASSLQRRNTIYF

clone size: many
J gene: TRBJ1-1
V gene: TRBV2
D gene: .
CDR3 DNA: TGTGCCAGCAGTGAGGATGGCAGGAGAAACACTGAAGCTTTCTTT
CDR3 protein: CASSEDGRRNTEAFF

clone size: few
J gene: TRBJ2-7
V gene: TRBV3-1
D gene: TRBD1
CDR3 DNA: TGTGCCAGCAGCCAAGGGGACAGCTACTACGAGCAGTACTTC
CDR3 protein: CASSQGDSYYEQYF

clone size: few
J gene: TRBJ2-2
V gene: TRBV11-2
D gene: TRBD2
CDR3 DNA: TGTGCCAGCGGCTTGTTCTATAAGGCGGGGGATAACACCGGGGAGCTGTTTTTT
CDR3 protein: CASGLFYKAGDNTGELFF

clone size: .
J gene: TRBJ2-3
V gene: TRBV7-9
D gene: TRBD1
CDR3 DNA: TGTGCCAGTAGTCGGACAGGGGGTAGCACAGATACGCAGTATTTT
CDR3 protein: CASSRTGGSTDTQYF

clone size: many
J gene: TRBJ2-7
V gene: TRBV28
D gene: .
CDR3 DNA: TGTGCCAGCAGTTTTTCGGATTCCTACGAGCAGTACTTC
CDR3 protein: CASSFSDSYEQYF

clone size: many
J gene: TRBJ1-6
V gene: TRBV5-5
D gene: .
CDR3 DNA: TGTGCCAGCAGCTTGGTGCTAGGGGAATCCTATAATTCACCCCTCCACTTT
CDR3 protein: CASSLVLGESYNSPLHF

clone size: many
J gene: TRBJ2-7
V gene: TRBV5-4
D gene: .
CDR3 DNA: TGTGCCAGCAGCGAGGGGACCGAGCAGTACTTC
CDR3 protein: CASSEGTEQYF

clone size: many
J gene: TRBJ2-7
V gene: TRBV6-6
D gene: .
CDR3 DNA: TGTGCCAGCAGTTACTCTGGCAAATCCGAGCAGTACTTC
CDR3 protein: CASSYSGKSEQYF

clone size: .
J gene: TRBJ1-1
V gene: TRBV19
D gene: .
CDR3 DNA: TGTGCCAGTACTTCCGGGGGGGGCTCTGAAGCTTTCTTT
CDR3 protein: CASTSGGGSEAFF